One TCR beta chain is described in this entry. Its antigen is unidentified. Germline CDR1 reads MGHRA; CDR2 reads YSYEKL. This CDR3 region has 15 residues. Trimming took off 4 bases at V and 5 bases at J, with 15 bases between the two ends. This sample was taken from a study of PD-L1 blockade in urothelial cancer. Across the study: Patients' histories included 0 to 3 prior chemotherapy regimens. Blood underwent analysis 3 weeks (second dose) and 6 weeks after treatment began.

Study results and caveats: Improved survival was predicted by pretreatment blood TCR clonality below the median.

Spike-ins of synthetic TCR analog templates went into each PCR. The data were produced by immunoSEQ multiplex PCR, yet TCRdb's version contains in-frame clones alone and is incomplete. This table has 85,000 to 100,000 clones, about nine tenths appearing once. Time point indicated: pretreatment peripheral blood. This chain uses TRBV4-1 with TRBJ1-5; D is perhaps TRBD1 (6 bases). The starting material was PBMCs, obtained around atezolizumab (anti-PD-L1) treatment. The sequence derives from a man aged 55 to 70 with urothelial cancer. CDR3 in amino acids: CASSPTAGDDQPQHF. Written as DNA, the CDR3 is TGCGCCAGCAGCCCTACTGCAGGGGACGATCAGCCCCAGCATTTT.